This T cell receptor beta chain was identified during a study of blood T cell repertoires in COVID-19. The assay was immunoSEQ multiplex PCR, and TCRdb's table has in-frame clones only and misses some. The sample includes roughly 77,000 clones, under 80% seen only once; the top ten take 9.9%. The clonotype originates from a human donor in a cohort sampled during active COVID-19. The sample taken for sequencing was peripheral blood.

The CDR3 is CASTLGAGSPGELFF. In DNA form, the CDR3 reads TGCGCCAGCACCCTTGGGGCAGGAAGCCCCGGGGAGCTGTTTTTT. V gene TRBV5-1 combines with J gene TRBJ2-2; D perhaps matches TRBD1 (5 bases). The CDR3 loop spans 15 amino acids. The germline gives CDR1 SGHRS, CDR2 YFSETQ. The V end was cut by 6 bases, the J end by 6 bases, with 18 bases between.